Only a few counts were recorded for the clone carrying this TCR beta chain. This entry belongs to a study of identical twins. From the 5' RACE reads, TCRdb called clonotypes with MiXCR, one entry per CDR3 protein. The sample records 1.5 million or so distinct CDR3 sequences, about 30% being singletons. The CDR3 extends over 18 amino acids. CDR1 is DFQATT and CDR2 is SNEGSKA in the germline V gene (reference sequence). This chain connects TRBV20-1 to TRBJ2-1; 11 bases match TRBD1. Specimen: cord blood. The TCR was taken from a newborn girl in good health. For the CDR3, the DNA is TGCAGAGTCGGAGGACAGGGGGCGAGTGCGGGAGCCTACAATGAGCAGTTCTTC. It encodes CRVGGQGASAGAYNEQFF.